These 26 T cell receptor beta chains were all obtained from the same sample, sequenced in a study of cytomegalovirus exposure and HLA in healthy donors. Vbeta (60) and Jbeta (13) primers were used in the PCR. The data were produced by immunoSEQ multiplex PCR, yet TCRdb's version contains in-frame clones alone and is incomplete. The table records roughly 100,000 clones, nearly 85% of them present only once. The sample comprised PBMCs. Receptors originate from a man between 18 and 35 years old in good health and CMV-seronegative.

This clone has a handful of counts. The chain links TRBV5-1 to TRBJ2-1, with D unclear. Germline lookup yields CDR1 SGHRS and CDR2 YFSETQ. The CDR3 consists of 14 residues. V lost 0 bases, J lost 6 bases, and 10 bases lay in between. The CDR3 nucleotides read TGCGCCAGCAGCTTGGAACCCCTAGGCAATGAGCAGTTCTTC. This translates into CASSLEPLGNEQFF.

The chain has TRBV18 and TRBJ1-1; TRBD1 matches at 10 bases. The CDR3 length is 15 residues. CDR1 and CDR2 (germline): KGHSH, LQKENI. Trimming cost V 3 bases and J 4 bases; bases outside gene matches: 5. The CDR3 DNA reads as TGTGCCAGCTCACCGGGACAGGGGATGGGCACTGAAGCTTTCTTT. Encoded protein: CASSPGQGMGTEAFF.

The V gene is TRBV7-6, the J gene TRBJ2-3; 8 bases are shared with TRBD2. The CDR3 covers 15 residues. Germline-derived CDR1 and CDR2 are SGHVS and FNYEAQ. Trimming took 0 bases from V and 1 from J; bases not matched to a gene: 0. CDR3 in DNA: TGTGCCAGCAGCTTAGCGCGGGGGGGCACAGATACGCAGTATTTT. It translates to CASSLARGGTDTQYF.

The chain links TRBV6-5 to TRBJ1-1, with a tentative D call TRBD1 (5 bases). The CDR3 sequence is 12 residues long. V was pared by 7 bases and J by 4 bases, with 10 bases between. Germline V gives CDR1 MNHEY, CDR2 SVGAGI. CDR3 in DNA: TGTGCCAGCAACCAGGGAAGCACTGAAGCTTTCTTT. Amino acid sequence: CASNQGSTEAFF.

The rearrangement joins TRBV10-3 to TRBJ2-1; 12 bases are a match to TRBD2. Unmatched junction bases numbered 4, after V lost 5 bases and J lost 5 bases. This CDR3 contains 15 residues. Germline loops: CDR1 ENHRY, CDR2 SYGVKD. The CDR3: CAISLAGGPDNEQFF. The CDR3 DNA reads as TGTGCCATCAGTCTAGCGGGAGGGCCAGACAATGAGCAGTTCTTC.

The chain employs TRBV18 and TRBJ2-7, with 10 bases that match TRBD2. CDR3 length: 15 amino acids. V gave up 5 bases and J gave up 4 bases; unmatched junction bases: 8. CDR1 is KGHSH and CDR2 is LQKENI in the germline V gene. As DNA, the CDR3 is TGTGCCAGCTCATCTACTAGCGGGACAAGTTACGAGCAGTACTTC. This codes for CASSSTSGTSYEQYF.

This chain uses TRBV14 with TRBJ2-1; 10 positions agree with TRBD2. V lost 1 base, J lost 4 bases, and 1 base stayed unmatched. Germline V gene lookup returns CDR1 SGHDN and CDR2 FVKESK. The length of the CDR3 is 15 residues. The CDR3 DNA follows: TGTGCCAGCAGCCAAGGGACTAGCGGATACAATGAGCAGTTCTTC. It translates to CASSQGTSGYNEQFF.

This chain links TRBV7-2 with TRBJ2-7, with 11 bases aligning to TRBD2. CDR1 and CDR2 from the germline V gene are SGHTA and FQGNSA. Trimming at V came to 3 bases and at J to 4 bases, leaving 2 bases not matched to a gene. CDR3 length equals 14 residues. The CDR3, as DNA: TGTGCCAGCAGCTTGGGACTAGCGGCTTACGAGCAGTACTTC. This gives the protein CASSLGLAAYEQYF.

The CDR3 loop is CASTFGTGLGITEAFF. The CDR3 DNA follows: TGTGCCAGTACCTTCGGGACAGGGCTTGGGATCACTGAAGCTTTCTTT. The rearrangement uses TRBV19 and TRBJ1-1, with TRBD1 matching over 9 bases. The CDR3 is 16 amino acids. The germline V gene has CDR1 LNHDA and CDR2 SQIVND (reference sequence). V lost 7 bases, J lost 4 bases, and 13 bases stayed unmatched.

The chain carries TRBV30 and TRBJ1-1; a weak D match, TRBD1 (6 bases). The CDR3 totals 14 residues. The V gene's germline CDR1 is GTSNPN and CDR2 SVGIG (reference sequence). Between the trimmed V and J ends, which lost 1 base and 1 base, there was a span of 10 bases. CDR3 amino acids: CAWSAGQTNTEAFF. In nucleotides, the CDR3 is TGTGCCTGGAGTGCGGGACAAACGAACACTGAAGCTTTCTTT.

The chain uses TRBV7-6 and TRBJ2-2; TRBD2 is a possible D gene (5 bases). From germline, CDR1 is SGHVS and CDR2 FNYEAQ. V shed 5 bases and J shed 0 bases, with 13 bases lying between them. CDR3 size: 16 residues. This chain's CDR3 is CASSPERTTNTGELFF. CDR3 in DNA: TGTGCCAGCAGCCCTGAGCGGACGACGAACACCGGGGAGCTGTTTTTT.

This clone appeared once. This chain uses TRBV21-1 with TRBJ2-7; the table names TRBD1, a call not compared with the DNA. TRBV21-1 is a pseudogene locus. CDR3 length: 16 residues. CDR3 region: CASSKEGVSETYEQYF. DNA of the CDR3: TGTGCCAGCAGCAAAGAGGGGGTTAGCGAAACCTACGAGCAGTACTTC.

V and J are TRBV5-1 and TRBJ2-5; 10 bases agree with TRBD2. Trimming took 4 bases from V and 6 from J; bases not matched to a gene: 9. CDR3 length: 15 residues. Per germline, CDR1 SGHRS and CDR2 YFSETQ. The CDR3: CASSVGLAEQKTQYF. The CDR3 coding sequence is TGCGCCAGCAGCGTAGGACTAGCGGAGCAAAAGACCCAGTACTTC. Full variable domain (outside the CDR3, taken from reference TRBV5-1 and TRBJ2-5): KAGVTQTPRYLIKTRGQQVTLSCSPISGHRSVSWYQQTPGQGLQFLFEYFSETQRNKGNFPGRFSGRQFSNSRSEMNVSTLELGDSALYLCASSVGLAEQKTQYFGPGTRLLVL.

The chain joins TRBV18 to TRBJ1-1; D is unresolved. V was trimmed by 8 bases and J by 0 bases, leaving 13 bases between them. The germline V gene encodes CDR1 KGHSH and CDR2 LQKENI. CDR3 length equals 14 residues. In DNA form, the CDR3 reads TGTGCCAGCGCCGTACAAACGATGAACACTGAAGCTTTCTTT. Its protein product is CASAVQTMNTEAFF.

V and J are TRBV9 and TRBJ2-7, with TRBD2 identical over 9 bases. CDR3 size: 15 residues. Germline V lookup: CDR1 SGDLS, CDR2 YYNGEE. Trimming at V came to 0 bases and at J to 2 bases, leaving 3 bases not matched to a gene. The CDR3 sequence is CASSVGLAGTYEQYF. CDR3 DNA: TGTGCCAGCAGCGTAGGGCTAGCGGGAACCTACGAGCAGTACTTC. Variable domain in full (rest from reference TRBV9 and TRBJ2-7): DSGVTQTPKHLITATGQRVTLRCSPRSGDLSVYWYQQSLDQGLQFLIQYYNGEERAKGNILERFSAQQFPDLHSELNLSSLELGDSALYFCASSVGLAGTYEQYFGPGTRLTVT.

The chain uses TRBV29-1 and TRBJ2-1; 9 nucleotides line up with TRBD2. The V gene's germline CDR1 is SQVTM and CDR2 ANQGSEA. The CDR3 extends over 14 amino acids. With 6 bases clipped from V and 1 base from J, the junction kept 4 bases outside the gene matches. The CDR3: CSVQTSGSYNEQFF. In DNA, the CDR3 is TGCAGCGTGCAGACTAGCGGATCCTACAATGAGCAGTTCTTC.

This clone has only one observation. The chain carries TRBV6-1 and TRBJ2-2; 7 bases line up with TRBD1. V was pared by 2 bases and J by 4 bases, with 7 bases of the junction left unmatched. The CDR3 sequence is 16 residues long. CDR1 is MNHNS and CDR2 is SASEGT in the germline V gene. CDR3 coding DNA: TGTGCCAGCAGTGAAATCGGGACAGACCGCACCGGGGAGCTGTTTTTT. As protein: CASSEIGTDRTGELFF.

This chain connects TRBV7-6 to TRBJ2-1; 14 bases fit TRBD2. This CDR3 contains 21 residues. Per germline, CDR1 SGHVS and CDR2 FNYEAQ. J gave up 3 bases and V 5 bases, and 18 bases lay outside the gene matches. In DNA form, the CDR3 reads TGTGCCAGCAGCCACCCCCAAACCGGGACTAGCGGGAGTTTATTCTACAATGAGCAGTTCTTC. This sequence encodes CASSHPQTGTSGSLFYNEQFF. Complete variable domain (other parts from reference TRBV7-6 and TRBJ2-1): GAGVSQSPRYKVTKRGQDVALRCDPISGHVSLYWYRQALGQGPEFLTYFNYEAQQDKSGLPNDRFSAERPEGSISTLTIQRTEQRDSAMYRCASSHPQTGTSGSLFYNEQFFGPGTRLTVL.

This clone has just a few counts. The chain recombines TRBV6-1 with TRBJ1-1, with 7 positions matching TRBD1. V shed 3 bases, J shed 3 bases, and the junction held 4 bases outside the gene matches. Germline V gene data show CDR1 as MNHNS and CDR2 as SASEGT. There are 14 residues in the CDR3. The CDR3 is CASSDTGVYTEAFF. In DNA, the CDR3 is TGTGCCAGCAGTGACACAGGGGTTTACACTGAAGCTTTCTTT.

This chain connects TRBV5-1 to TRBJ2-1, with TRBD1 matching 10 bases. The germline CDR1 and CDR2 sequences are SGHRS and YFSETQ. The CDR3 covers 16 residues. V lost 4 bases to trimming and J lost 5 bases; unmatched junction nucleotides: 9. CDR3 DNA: TGCGCCAGCAGCCCACAGACAGGGGGCATCGACAATGAGCAGTTCTTC. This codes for CASSPQTGGIDNEQFF.

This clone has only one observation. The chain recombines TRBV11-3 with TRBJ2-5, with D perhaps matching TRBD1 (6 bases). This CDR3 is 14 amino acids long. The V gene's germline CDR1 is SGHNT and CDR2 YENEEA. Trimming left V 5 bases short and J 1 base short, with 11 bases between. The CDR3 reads CASSPGQSQETQYF. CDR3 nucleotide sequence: TGTGCCAGCAGCCCAGGACAGAGCCAAGAGACCCAGTACTTC.

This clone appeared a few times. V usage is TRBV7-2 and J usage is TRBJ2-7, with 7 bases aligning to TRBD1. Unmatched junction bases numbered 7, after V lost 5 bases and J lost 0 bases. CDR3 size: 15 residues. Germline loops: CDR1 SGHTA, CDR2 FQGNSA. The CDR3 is CASSPRTGHSYEQYF. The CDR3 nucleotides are TGTGCCAGCAGCCCTCGGACAGGACACTCCTACGAGCAGTACTTC.

CDR3: CASSPGVRVSTEAFF. The CDR3 coding sequence is TGTGCCAGCAGCCCAGGGGTCAGGGTGAGCACTGAAGCTTTCTTT. The genes are TRBV7-8 and TRBJ1-1; D is perhaps TRBD1 (6 bases). CDR3 length: 15 residues. The germline V and J ends were trimmed by 5 bases and 4 bases, with 17 bases remaining between them. Germline CDR1 and CDR2: SGHVS and FQNEAQ.

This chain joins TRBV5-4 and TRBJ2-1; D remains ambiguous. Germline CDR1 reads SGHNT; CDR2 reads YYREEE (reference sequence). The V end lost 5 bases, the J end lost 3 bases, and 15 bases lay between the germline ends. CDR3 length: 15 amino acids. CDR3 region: CASRYDSPYYNEQFF. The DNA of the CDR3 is TGTGCCAGCAGATATGACTCGCCCTACTACAATGAGCAGTTCTTC.

For the CDR3, the DNA is TGTGCCAGCAGTGAAATTAGCGGGATAAGGCAGTTCTTC. It yields the protein CASSEISGIRQFF. The chain joins TRBV6-4 to TRBJ2-1, with 8 bases identical to TRBD2. V lost 3 bases and J lost 12; bases outside the gene matches: 7. The length of the CDR3 is 13 residues. Looked up from germline, CDR1 is MRHNA and CDR2 is SNTAGT.

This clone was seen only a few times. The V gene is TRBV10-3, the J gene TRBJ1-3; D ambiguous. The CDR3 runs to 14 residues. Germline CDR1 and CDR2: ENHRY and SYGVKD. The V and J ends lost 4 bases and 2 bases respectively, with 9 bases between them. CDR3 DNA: TGTGCCATCAGTGTTCGGGGTCCTGGAAACACCATATATTTT. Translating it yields CAISVRGPGNTIYF.